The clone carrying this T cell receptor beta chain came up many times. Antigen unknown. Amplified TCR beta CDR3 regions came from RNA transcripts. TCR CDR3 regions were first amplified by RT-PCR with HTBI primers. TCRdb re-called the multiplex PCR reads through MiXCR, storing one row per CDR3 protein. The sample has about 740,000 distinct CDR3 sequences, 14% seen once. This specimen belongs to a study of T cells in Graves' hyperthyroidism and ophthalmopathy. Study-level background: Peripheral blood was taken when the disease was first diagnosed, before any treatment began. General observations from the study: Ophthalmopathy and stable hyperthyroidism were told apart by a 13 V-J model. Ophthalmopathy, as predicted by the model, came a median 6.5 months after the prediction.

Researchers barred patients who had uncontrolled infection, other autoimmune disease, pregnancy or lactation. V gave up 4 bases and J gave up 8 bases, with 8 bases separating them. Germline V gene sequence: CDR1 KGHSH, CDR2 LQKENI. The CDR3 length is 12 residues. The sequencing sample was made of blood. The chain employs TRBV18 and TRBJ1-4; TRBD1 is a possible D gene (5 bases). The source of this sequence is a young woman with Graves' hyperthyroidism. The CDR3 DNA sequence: TGTGCCAGCTCACAGGGGACCGAAAAACTGTTTTTT. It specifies CASSQGTEKLFF.